The sample holds many counts of the clone carrying this T cell receptor beta chain. TCR sequencing covered a few patients who responded to pembrolizumab. The table came from immunoSEQ multiplex PCR; TCRdb's copy has only in-frame clones and leaves some out. The top ten hold about 5.1% of the sample, which has some 120,000 clones, 60% to 85% seen once. The entry originates in a study of PD-1 blockade in mismatch repair-deficient tumors. Study as a whole: All were previously treated, progressing patients with about twelve mismatch repair-deficient cancer types.

The V end was cut by 8 bases, the J end by 4 bases, with 17 bases between. CDR3 length equals 14 residues. The germline CDR1 and CDR2 sequences are LNHDA and SQIVND (reference sequence). This receptor was obtained from an adult with mismatch repair-deficient cancer. Sequenced here: peripheral blood, sampled 60 weeks after starting pembrolizumab. The gene calls are TRBV19 and TRBJ1-2; D perhaps matches TRBD1 (6 bases). DNA of the CDR3: TGTGCCAGTCGATCCAGTCAGGGGACCTATGGCTACACCTTC. As protein: CASRSSQGTYGYTF.